The 15 T cell receptor beta chains below were found in one sample sequenced in a study of CD8+ T cells in alopecia areata. cDNA serving as the sequencing template came from extracted, reverse transcribed RNA. The assay was immunoSEQ multiplex PCR, and TCRdb's table has in-frame clones only and misses some. The table has about 270,000 clones, about three fifths seen once. Treatment: oral pan-JAK inhibitor, 5-10 mg twice daily. Sequenced here: CD4+ T cells sorted from blood, sampled at roughly week 53, from a patient treated with tofacitinib. The receptor set was obtained from a human donor with alopecia areata.

V gene TRBV29-1 combines with J gene TRBJ2-3; D could derive from TRBD1 or TRBD2 (5 bases each). CDR1 SQVTM and CDR2 ANQGSEA come from the germline V gene. V shed 1 base and J shed 8 bases, with 19 bases lying between them. The length of the CDR3 is 15 residues. The CDR3 loop reads CSVEGPGRLTGTQYF. In DNA form, the CDR3 reads TGCAGCGTTGAAGGGCCGGGACGTCTGACCGGTACGCAGTATTTT.

The chain combines TRBV30 with TRBJ2-3, with 7 nucleotides matching TRBD1. The CDR3 consists of 14 residues. Trimming took 4 bases from V and 4 from J; bases not matched to a gene: 8. Germline V CDR1 and CDR2: GTSNPN, SVGIG (reference sequence). Written as DNA, the CDR3 is TGTGCCTGGATACCGGGACAGAGAGCAGATACGCAGTATTTT. Amino acid sequence: CAWIPGQRADTQYF.

V is TRBV29-1 and J is TRBJ2-5; D remains unclear. Germline CDR1 is SQVTM and CDR2 is ANQGSEA. The CDR3 is 12 residues long. Trimming stripped 7 bases from V and 2 bases from J, with 11 bases between. The CDR3 DNA reads TGCAGCGCCCTGGACGTGCAAGAGACCCAGTACTTC. It is translated as CSALDVQETQYF.

This clone was found a few times. The J gene is TRBJ2-5, the V gene TRBV5-1; D possibly uses TRBD1 or TRBD2 (5 bases each). Trimming took off 1 base at V and 5 bases at J, with 18 bases between the two ends. This CDR3 is built from 16 residues. Per the germline V gene, CDR1 is SGHRS and CDR2 is YFSETQ. CDR3 nucleotide sequence: TGCGCCAGCAGCTTGTCCCCGGGACCAACTGGGGAGACCCAGTACTTC. Translation: CASSLSPGPTGETQYF.

Worth noting for this clone: One end of the junction does not line up with germline, which may come from a read error. V and J are TRBV7-7 and TRBJ2-2; 7 bases are a match to TRBD2. This CDR3 has 15 residues. Per the germline V gene, CDR1 is SSHAT and CDR2 is FNYEAQ (reference sequence). CDR3 bases: TGTGCTAGCAGCTTAGGACTAGGGGACACCGGGGAGCTGTTTTTT. Translated: CASSLGLGDTGELFF.

In this sample, this clone turned up a few times. The chain links TRBV4-3 to TRBJ2-3, with 11 bases identical to TRBD2. The CDR3 is 16 amino acids. The V segment lost 4 bases and the J segment 0 bases; nucleotides outside the gene matches: 3. Per the germline V gene, CDR1 is LGHNA and CDR2 is YSLEER. CDR3 sequence reads: CASSPRLAGSTDTQYF. The CDR3, as DNA: TGCGCCAGCAGCCCTCGACTAGCGGGGAGCACAGATACGCAGTATTTT.

The chain recombines TRBV20-1 with TRBJ1-1; possibly TRBD1 for D (6 bases). In germline, CDR1 is DFQATT, CDR2 SNEGSKA (reference sequence). This CDR3 contains 10 residues. DNA for the CDR3: TGCAGAGGGGGAGACCGGGAAGCTTTCTTT. Amino acids: CRGGDREAFF.

V usage is TRBV5-1 and J usage is TRBJ2-1, with D uncertain. Looked up from germline, CDR1 is SGHRS and CDR2 is YFSETQ. Trimming stripped 0 bases from V and 4 bases from J, with 5 bases between. The CDR3 extends over 13 amino acids. The CDR3 nucleotides read TGCGCCAGCAGCTTGGACATATACAATGAGCAGTTCTTC. This gives the protein CASSLDIYNEQFF.

In its sample, this clone was seen once. The chain joins TRBV4-3 to TRBJ1-1, with a possible D match to TRBD1 (5 bases). Trimming stripped 0 bases from V and 1 base from J, with 12 bases between. The CDR3 length is 16 residues. The germline V gene has CDR1 LGHNA and CDR2 YSLEER. CDR3 region: CASSQDLWQGNTEAFF. CDR3 sequence (DNA): TGCGCCAGCAGCCAAGATCTTTGGCAGGGGAACACTGAAGCTTTCTTT.

This clone occurred a few times. This chain joins TRBV5-1 and TRBJ2-7; tentatively, D is TRBD2 (6 bases). This CDR3 is built from 15 residues. The V gene's germline CDR1 is SGHRS and CDR2 YFSETQ. Trimming left V 4 bases short and J 6 bases short, with 20 bases between. The CDR3 DNA follows: TGCGCCAGCAGCCCTGAACTAGCCTCGAACACCGAGCAGTACTTC. The encoded protein is CASSPELASNTEQYF.

This chain links TRBV30 with TRBJ1-2; D ambiguous. V dropped 2 bases and J dropped 8 bases, with 9 bases sitting between them. The V gene's germline CDR1 is GTSNPN and CDR2 SVGIG (reference sequence). The CDR3 loop spans 11 amino acids. The CDR3 bases are TGTGCCTGGAGTCCCCTCCTGGGCTACACCTTC. This translates into CAWSPLLGYTF.

This clone appeared a few times. J is TRBJ1-5 and V is TRBV30; D unresolved. V shed 3 bases and J shed 7 bases, with 22 bases lying between them. CDR1 is GTSNPN and CDR2 is SVGIG in the germline V gene (reference sequence). The CDR3 sequence is 16 residues long. The CDR3 loop reads CAWSVTQLTAGQPQHF. The CDR3 nucleotides read TGTGCCTGGAGCGTTACTCAGCTAACGGCGGGCCAGCCCCAGCATTTT.

The chain is built from TRBV9 and TRBJ2-7, with D possibly TRBD1 on 5 matching bases. The V end lost 0 bases, the J end lost 3 bases, and 13 bases lay between the germline ends. The CDR3 sequence is 15 residues long. Looked up from germline, CDR1 is SGDLS and CDR2 is YYNGEE. This CDR3 reads CASSVGQGRNYEQYF. The CDR3 coding sequence is TGTGCCAGCAGCGTAGGGCAGGGAAGGAACTACGAGCAGTACTTC.

The chain joins TRBV7-2 to TRBJ2-1; possibly TRBD1 or TRBD2 for D (6 bases each). The CDR3 extends over 12 amino acids. The V and J ends lost 4 bases and 10 bases respectively, with 11 bases between them. Germline V gene data show CDR1 as SGHTA and CDR2 as FQGNSA. CDR3 protein: CASSSNGGEQFF. Written as DNA, the CDR3 is TGTGCCAGCAGCTCAAACGGGGGCGAGCAGTTCTTC.

The rearrangement uses TRBV25-1 and TRBJ1-1; D possibly corresponds to TRBD1 (6 bases). The V and J ends lost 6 bases and 1 base respectively, with 12 bases between them. CDR1 MGHDK and CDR2 SYGVNS come from the germline V gene. CDR3 length: 14 amino acids. This CDR3 reads CASRRGDSNTEAFF. The CDR3 DNA sequence: TGTGCCAGCAGGAGGGGGGATTCGAACACTGAAGCTTTCTTT.